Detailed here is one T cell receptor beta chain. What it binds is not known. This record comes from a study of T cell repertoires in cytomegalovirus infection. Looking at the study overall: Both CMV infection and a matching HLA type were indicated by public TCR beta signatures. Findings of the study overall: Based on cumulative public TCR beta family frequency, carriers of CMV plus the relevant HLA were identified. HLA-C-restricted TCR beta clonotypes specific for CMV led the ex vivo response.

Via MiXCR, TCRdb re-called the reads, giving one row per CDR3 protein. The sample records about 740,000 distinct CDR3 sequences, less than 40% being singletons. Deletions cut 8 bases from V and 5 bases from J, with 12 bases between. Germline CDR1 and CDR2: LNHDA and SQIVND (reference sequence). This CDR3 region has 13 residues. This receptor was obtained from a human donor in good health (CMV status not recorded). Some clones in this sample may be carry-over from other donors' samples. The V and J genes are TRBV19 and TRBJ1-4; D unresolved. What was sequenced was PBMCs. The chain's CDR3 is CASSATGNEKLFF. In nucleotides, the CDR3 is TGTGCCAGTTCTGCGACGGGGAATGAAAAACTGTTTTTT.